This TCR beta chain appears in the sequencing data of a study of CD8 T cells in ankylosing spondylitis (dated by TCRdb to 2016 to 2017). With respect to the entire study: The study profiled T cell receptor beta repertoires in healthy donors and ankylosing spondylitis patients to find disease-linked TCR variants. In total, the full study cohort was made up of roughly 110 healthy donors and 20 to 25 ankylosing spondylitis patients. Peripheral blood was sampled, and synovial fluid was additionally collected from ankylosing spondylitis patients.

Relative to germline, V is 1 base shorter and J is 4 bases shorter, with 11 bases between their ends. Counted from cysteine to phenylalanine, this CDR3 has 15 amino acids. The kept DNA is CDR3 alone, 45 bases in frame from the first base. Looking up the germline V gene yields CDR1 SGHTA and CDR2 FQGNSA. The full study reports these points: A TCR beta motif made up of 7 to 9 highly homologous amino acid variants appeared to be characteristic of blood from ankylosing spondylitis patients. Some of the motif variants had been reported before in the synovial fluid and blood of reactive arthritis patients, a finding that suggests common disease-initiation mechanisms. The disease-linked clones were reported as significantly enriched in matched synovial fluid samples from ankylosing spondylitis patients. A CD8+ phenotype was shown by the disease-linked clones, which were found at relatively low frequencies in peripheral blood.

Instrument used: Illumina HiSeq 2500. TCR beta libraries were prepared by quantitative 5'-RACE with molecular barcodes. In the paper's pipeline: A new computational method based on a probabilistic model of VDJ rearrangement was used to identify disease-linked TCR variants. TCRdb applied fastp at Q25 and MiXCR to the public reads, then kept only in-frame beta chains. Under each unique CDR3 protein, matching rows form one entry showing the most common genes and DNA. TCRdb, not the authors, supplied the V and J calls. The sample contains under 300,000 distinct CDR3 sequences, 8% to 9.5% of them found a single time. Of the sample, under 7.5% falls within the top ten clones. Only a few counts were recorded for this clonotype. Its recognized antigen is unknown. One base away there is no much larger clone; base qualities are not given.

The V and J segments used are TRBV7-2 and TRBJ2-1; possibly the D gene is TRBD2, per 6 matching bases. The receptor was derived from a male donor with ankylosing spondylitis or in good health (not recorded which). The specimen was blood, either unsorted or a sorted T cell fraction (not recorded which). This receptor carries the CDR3 CASSLDGGQYNEQFF. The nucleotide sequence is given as TGTGCCAGCAGCTTAGACGGGGGTCAGTACAATGAGCAGTTCTTC.